Here is one T cell receptor (beta chain) with its context. Its target is not known. Expressed TCRB transcripts were sequenced because the entire RNA isolate underwent reverse transcription. Sequencing was performed with immunoSEQ multiplex PCR; in TCRdb, only in-frame clones are kept and a portion is missing. The data hold fewer than 45,000 clones, with 65% to 80% observed a single time. This record belongs to a study of beta chain features in type 1 diabetes. Whole-study context: In age, gender and cell yields, patients were similar to healthy donors. Notes on the study in general: The VDJ junctions of type 1 diabetes patients carried fewer insertions and more deletions. Shorter templates might be favored by PCR, equally in patients and controls. Moderate but significant shortening of TCRB CDR3s was recorded in all four CD4+ subsets from Type 1 diabetes patients.

The sequence came from a man aged 25 to 45 with type 1 diabetes. Some clones in this sample may be carry-over from other donors' samples. Sample: Tregs from blood.

The CDR3 nucleotides are TGCGCCAGCAGCGGCGGGAGTGCCGGCCCGCAGTATTTT. This sequence encodes CASSGGSAGPQYF. The J gene is TRBJ2-3, the V gene TRBV5-1, with TRBD2 identical over 7 bases. CDR1 is SGHRS, CDR2 YFSETQ, per germline. V gave up 4 bases and J gave up 10 bases; unmatched junction bases: 9. This CDR3 spans 13 amino acids.